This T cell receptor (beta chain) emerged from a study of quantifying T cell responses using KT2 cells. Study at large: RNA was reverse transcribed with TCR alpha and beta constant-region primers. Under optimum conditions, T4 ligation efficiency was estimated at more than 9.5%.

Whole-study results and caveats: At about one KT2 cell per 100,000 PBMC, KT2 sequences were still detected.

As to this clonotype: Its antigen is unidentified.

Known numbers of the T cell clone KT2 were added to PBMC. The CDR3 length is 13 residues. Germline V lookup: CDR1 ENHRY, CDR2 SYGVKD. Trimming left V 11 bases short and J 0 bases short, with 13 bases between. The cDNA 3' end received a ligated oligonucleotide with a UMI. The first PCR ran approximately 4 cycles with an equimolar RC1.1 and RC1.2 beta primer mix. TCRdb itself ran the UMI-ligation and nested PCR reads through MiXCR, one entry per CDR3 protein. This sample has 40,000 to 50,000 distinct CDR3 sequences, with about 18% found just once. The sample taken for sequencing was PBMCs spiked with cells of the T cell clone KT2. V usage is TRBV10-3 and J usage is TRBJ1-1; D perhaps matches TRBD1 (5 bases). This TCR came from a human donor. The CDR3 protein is CASGTGMNTEAFF. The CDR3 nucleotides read TGTGCCTCAGGGACGGGAATGAACACTGAAGCTTTCTTT.